A selection of T cell receptor beta chains follows, all from one sample in a study of cytomegalovirus exposure and HLA in healthy donors. Libraries were prepared by immunoSEQ multiplex PCR; TCRdb keeps only in-frame clonotypes and omits some of them. This sample contains roughly 79,000 clones. Material for sequencing was PBMCs. Receptors originate from a young man in good health and CMV-seronegative. CDR3s include the opening cysteine and the closing phenylalanine or tryptophan. A D gene is named only where the DNA matches it firmly.

V gene	J gene	D gene	CDR3 length	CDR3 protein	CDR3 DNA
TRBV6-6	TRBJ1-2	TRBD1	13	CASSPGQVYGYTF	TGTGCCAGCAGCCCGGGACAGGTCTATGGCTACACCTTC
TRBV5-6	TRBJ2-7	TRBD2	16	CASSLQTGLAVYEQYF	TGTGCCAGCAGCTTGCAAACGGGACTAGCGGTCTACGAGCAGTACTTC
TRBV19	TRBJ2-5	TRBD1	16	CASSILGTGLEETQYF	TGTGCCAGTAGTATATTGGGGACAGGGCTGGAAGAGACCCAGTACTTC
TRBV2	TRBJ2-7	TRBD1	12	CASRDRDNEQYF	TGTGCCAGCAGGGACAGGGATAACGAGCAGTACTTC
TRBV27	TRBJ2-7	TRBD2	17	CASSTPAGRGTSYEQYF	TGTGCCAGCAGTACCCCAGCGGGGAGAGGGACCTCGTACGAGCAGTACTTC
TRBV7-3	TRBJ2-3	-	15	CASSARGGGTDTQYF	TGTGCCAGCAGCGCACGCGGCGGGGGCACAGATACGCAGTATTTT
TRBV30	TRBJ2-2	TRBD2	15	CAWSVLREYTGELFF	TGTGCCTGGAGTGTACTGCGGGAGTACACCGGGGAGCTGTTTTTT
TRBV5-1	TRBJ2-2	-	16	CASSQSPDIFTGELFF	TGCGCCAGCAGCCAATCCCCCGACATCTTCACCGGGGAGCTGTTTTTT
TRBV11-3	TRBJ2-5	TRBD2	18	CASTPGETSGSWKETQYF	TGTGCCAGCACCCCTGGGGAGACTAGCGGGAGTTGGAAGGAGACCCAGTACTTC
TRBV30	TRBJ1-2	TRBD1	13	CAWSYARQGGYTF	TGTGCCTGGAGTTACGCCCGACAGGGAGGCTACACCTTC
TRBV29-1	TRBJ2-1	TRBD2	15	CSASSGSSSYNEQFF	TGCAGCGCTTCTAGCGGGTCGAGCTCCTACAATGAGCAGTTCTTC
TRBV5-1	TRBJ2-7	TRBD1	14	CASSFLRTGYEQYF	TGCGCCAGCAGCTTCCTTAGGACAGGCTACGAGCAGTACTTC
TRBV7-9	TRBJ2-1	-	14	CASSFWDRRHEQFF	TGTGCCAGCAGCTTTTGGGATAGGAGGCATGAGCAGTTCTTC
TRBV4-3	TRBJ1-1	-	15	CASSQAARANTEAFF	TGCGCCAGCAGCCAAGCCGCCAGGGCGAACACTGAAGCTTTCTTT
TRBV29-1	TRBJ2-6	-	14	CSVEGGSGANVLTF	TGCAGCGTTGAGGGGGGCTCTGGGGCCAACGTCCTGACTTTC
TRBV5-1	TRBJ2-5	-	13	CASSLSSVETQYF	TGCGCCAGCAGCTTGTCTAGCGTGGAGACCCAGTACTTC
TRBV6-1	TRBJ2-1	-	13	CASSRGMGNEQFF	TGTGCCAGCAGTCGGGGGATGGGCAATGAGCAGTTCTTC
TRBV4-1	TRBJ2-5	TRBD2	15	CASSQETSGQETQYF	TGCGCCAGCAGCCAAGAGACTAGCGGACAAGAGACCCAGTACTTC
TRBV4-3	TRBJ2-1	TRBD2	17	CASSAGLAGGPYNEQFF	TGCGCCAGCAGCGCCGGACTAGCGGGAGGGCCGTATAATGAGCAGTTCTTC
TRBV6-5	TRBJ1-6	-	15	CASRPGHYYNSPLHF	TGTGCCAGCAGGCCGGGACACTACTATAATTCACCCCTCCACTTT
TRBV4-2	TRBJ2-1	-	18	CASSQEVGLASKANEQFF	TGTGCCAGCAGCCAAGAGGTGGGGTTAGCGAGTAAAGCCAATGAGCAGTTCTTC
TRBV6-6	TRBJ2-1	TRBD1	15	CASTRRAGGRNEQFF	TGTGCCAGCACCAGACGGGCAGGGGGCAGGAATGAGCAGTTCTTC
TRBV18	TRBJ1-1	TRBD1	15	CASSRQGEVSTEAFF	TGTGCCAGCTCAAGACAGGGGGAGGTTAGCACTGAAGCTTTCTTT
TRBV7-3	TRBJ2-2	-	18	CASSLLFTQAANTGELFF	TGTGCCAGCAGCTTATTGTTTACACAGGCCGCGAACACCGGGGAGCTGTTTTTT
TRBV18	TRBJ2-3	-	12	CASSPDRDTQYF	TGTGCCAGCTCACCAGACAGAGATACGCAGTATTTT
TRBV5-1	TRBJ2-1	-	13	CASSVGLINEQFF	TGCGCCAGCAGCGTGGGACTCATAAATGAGCAGTTCTTC
TRBV29-1	TRBJ2-7	TRBD1	15	CSANQWDRGLNEQYF	TGCAGCGCAAACCAGTGGGACAGGGGGTTGAACGAGCAGTACTTC
TRBV2	TRBJ1-3	TRBD1	14	CASNPTGDENTIYF	TGTGCCAGCAACCCTACAGGGGATGAAAACACCATATATTTT